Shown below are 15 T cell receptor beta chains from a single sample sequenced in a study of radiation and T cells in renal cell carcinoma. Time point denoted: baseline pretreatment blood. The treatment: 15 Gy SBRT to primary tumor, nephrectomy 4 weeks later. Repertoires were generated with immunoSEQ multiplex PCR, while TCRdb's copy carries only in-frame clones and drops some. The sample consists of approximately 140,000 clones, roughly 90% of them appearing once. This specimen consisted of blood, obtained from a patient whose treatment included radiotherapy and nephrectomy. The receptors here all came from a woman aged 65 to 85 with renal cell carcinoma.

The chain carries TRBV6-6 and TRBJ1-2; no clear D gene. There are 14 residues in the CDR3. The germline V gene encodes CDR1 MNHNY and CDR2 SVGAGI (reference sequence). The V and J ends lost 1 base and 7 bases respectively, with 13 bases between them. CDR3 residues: CASSYFLLGSGYTF. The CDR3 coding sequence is TGTGCCAGCAGTTACTTTCTCCTAGGAAGTGGCTACACCTTC.

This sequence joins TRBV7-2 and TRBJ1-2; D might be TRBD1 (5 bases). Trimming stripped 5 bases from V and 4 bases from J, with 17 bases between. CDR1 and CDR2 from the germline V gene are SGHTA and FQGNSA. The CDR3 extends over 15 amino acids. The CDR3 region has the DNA TGTGCCAGCAGCGCGGAGATCGGGACCGCCTATGGCTACACCTTC. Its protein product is CASSAEIGTAYGYTF.

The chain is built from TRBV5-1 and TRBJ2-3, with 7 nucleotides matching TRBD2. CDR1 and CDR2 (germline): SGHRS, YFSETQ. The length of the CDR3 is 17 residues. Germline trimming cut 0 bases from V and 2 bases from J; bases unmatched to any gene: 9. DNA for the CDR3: TGCGCCAGCAGCTTGGTAGGGAGGGGAAGTCTCACAGATACGCAGTATTTT. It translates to CASSLVGRGSLTDTQYF.

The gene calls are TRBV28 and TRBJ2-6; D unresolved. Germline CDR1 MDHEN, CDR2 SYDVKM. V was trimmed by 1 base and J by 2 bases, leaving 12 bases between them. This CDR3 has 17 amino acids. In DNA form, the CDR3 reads TGTGCCAGCAGTTTATCGGGCGTAGGTCCTGGGGCCAACGTCCTGACTTTC. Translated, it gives CASSLSGVGPGANVLTF.

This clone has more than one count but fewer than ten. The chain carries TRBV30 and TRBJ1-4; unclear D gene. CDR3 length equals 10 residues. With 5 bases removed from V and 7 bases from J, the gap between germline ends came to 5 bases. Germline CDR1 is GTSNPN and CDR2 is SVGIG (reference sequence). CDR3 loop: CAWGAEKLFF. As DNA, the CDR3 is TGTGCCTGGGGCGCTGAAAAACTGTTTTTT.

CDR3 DNA sequence: TGTGCCAGCAGCCGGACACAGGGTAGCTCCTACGAGCAGTACTTC. Its translation: CASSRTQGSSYEQYF. V is TRBV5-4 and J is TRBJ2-7, with D perhaps matching TRBD1 (6 bases). Trimming stripped 4 bases from V and 0 bases from J, with 14 bases between. CDR1 and CDR2 from the germline V gene are SGHNT and YYREEE (reference sequence). CDR3 size: 15 residues.

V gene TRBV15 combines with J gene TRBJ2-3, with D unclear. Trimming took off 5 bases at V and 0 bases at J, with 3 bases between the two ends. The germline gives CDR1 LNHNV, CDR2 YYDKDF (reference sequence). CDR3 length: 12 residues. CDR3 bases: TGTGCCACCAGCCCTAGCACAGATACGCAGTATTTT. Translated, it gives CATSPSTDTQYF.

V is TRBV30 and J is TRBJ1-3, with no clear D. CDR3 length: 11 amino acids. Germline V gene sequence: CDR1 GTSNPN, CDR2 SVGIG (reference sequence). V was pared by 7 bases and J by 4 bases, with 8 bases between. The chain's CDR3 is CALNNGNTIYF. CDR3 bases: TGTGCCTTGAATAACGGAAACACCATATATTTT. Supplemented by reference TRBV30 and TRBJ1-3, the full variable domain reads SQTIHQWPATLVQPVGSPLSLECTVEGTSNPNLYWYRQAAGRGLQLLFYSVGIGQISSEVPQNLSASRPQDRQFILSSKKLLLSDSGFYLCALNNGNTIYFGEGSWLTVV.

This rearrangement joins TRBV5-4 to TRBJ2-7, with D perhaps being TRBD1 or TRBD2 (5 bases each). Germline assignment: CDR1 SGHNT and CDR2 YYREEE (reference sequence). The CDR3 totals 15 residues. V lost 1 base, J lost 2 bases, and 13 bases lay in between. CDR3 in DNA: TGTGCCAGCAGCTTGTCCGGGACCAAAGCCTACGAGCAGTACTTC. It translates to CASSLSGTKAYEQYF.

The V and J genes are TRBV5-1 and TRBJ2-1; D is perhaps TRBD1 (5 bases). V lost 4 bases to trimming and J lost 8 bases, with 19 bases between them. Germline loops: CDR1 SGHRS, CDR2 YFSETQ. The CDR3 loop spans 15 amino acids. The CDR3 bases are TGCGCCAGCAGCCTTAGAACAGGCCAACAATATGAGCAGTTCTTC. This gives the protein CASSLRTGQQYEQFF.

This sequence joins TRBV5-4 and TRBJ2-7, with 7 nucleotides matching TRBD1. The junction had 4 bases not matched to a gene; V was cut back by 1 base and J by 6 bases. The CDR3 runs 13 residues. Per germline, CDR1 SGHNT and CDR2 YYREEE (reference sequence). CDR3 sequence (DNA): TGTGCCAGCAGCTTGCAGGACAGGATCGAGCAGTACTTC. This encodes CASSLQDRIEQYF.

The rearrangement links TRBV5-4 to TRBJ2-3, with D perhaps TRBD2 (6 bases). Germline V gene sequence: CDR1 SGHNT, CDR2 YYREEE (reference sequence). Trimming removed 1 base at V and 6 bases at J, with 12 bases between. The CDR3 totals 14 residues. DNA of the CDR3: TGTGCCAGCAGCTTGACCGGGACTGCCGATACGCAGTATTTT. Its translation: CASSLTGTADTQYF.

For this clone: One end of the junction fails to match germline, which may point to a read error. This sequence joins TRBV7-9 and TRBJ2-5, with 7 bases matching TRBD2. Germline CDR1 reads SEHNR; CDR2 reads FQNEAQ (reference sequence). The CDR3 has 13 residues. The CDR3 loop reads CASSLPRSGAKHF. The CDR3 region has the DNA TGTGCCAGCAGCTTGCCTAGGAGCGGGGCCAAGCACTTC.

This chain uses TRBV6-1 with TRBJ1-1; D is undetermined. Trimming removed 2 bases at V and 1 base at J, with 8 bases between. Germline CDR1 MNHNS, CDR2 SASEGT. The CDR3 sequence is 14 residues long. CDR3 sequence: CASSETLGNTEAFF. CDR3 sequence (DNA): TGTGCCAGCAGTGAAACCCTCGGGAACACTGAAGCTTTCTTT.

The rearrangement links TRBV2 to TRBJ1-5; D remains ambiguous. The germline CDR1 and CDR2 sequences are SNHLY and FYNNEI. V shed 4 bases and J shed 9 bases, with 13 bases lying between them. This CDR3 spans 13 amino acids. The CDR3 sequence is CASSVDGRGPQHF. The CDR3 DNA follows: TGTGCCAGCAGTGTGGACGGCCGTGGGCCCCAGCATTTT.